A single sample is the source of the 24 T cell receptor beta chains below, sequenced in a study of read filtering for tumor transcriptome and immune sequencing. From 350 to 500 ng of RNA, a library with molecular barcoded alpha/delta and beta/gamma adaptors was made. MiXCR, applied by TCRdb to the reads, yields one record per CDR3 protein. The sample lists roughly 90,000 distinct CDR3 sequences, about 12% occurring once. Material for sequencing was a population of CD138-negative cells sorted from bone marrow. Receptors originate from a donor aged 40 or older with multiple myeloma.

This clonotype was detected ten times or more. This sequence joins TRBV29-1 and TRBJ2-5; possibly TRBD1 or TRBD2 for D (5 bases each). Germline V CDR1 and CDR2: SQVTM, ANQGSEA. The ends were cut back, 2 bases at V and 4 bases at J, with 11 bases in the middle. The CDR3 runs to 13 residues. The CDR3 spells CSVESGAGETQYF. The CDR3 nucleotides are TGCAGCGTTGAAAGTGGGGCGGGAGAGACCCAGTACTTC.

The V gene is TRBV5-1, the J gene TRBJ2-1, with 9 bases lining up with TRBD2. The CDR3 runs 14 residues. CDR1 is SGHRS and CDR2 is YFSETQ in the germline V gene. The trim removed 6 bases at V and 9 bases at J, leaving 10 bases unmatched. CDR3 bases: TGCGCCAGCAAGAGTAGCGGGAGATCGGGTGAGCAGTTCTTC. Protein sequence: CASKSSGRSGEQFF.

This clonotype was counted only a few times. V usage is TRBV7-8 and J usage is TRBJ2-2; D remains unclear. Trimming shortened V by 10 bases and J by 7 bases, and 22 bases separated the two germline ends. There are 15 residues in the CDR3. CDR1 is SGHVS, CDR2 FQNEAQ, per germline. The CDR3 DNA sequence: TGTGCCATCAATCCCGCGCCGGACGGGCACGGGGAGCTGTTTTTT. Amino acid sequence: CAINPAPDGHGELFF.

Concerning this clonotype itself: Germline is not matched at one junction end, which may reflect a read error. The chain joins TRBV20-1 to TRBJ2-1; 12 bases are shared with TRBD2. Germline CDR1 and CDR2: DFQATT and SNEGSKA (reference sequence). The CDR3 runs to 18 residues. The CDR3, as DNA: TGCAGCGCTAGAGGTCTAGCGGGAGGGCCCAGCTCCTACAATGAGCAGTTCTTC. Its translation is CSARGLAGGPSSYNEQFF.

This clonotype was recorded at least ten times. This chain joins TRBV19 and TRBJ2-2; D ambiguous. The germline gives CDR1 LNHDA, CDR2 SQIVND (reference sequence). CDR3 length: 15 amino acids. V was cut by 1 base and J by 0 bases, with 6 bases left in between. The CDR3 DNA follows: TGTGCCAGTAGTATAGGTCCGACGAACACCGGGGAGCTGTTTTTT. Translating gives CASSIGPTNTGELFF.

V and J are TRBV7-3 and TRBJ2-2; D may correspond to TRBD1 or TRBD2 (5 bases each). Trimming removed 5 bases at V and 6 bases at J, with 16 bases between. The germline CDR1 and CDR2 sequences are SGHTA and FQGTGA. The CDR3 contains 15 residues. CDR3 sequence (DNA): TGTGCCAGCAGCAAGAGGCAGGGAGTCCCCGGGGAGCTGTTTTTT. Amino acid sequence: CASSKRQGVPGELFF.

This chain links TRBV29-1 with TRBJ2-3, with 8 bases lining up with TRBD1. The CDR3 totals 15 residues. Germline CDR1 is SQVTM and CDR2 is ANQGSEA. After removal of 3 bases from V and 4 bases from J, the junction contained 9 bases not matched to a gene. This chain's CDR3 is CSVDESAGGSDTQYF. The DNA for the CDR3 is TGCAGCGTTGATGAGTCAGCAGGGGGCTCAGATACGCAGTATTTT.

The chain carries TRBV25-1 and TRBJ2-3; no firm D call. The CDR3 contains 14 residues. The V and J ends lost 2 bases and 1 base respectively, with 7 bases between them. Germline loops: CDR1 MGHDK, CDR2 SYGVNS. CDR3 sequence: CASSEPRRTDTQYF. Written as DNA, the CDR3 is TGTGCCAGCAGTGAACCCCGCCGCACAGATACGCAGTATTTT.

Points on this clonotype: A much more abundant neighbour one base away suggests this may be a read error. As DNA, the CDR3 is TGTGCCAGCAGTTCCCTCACAGATACGCAGTGTTTT. It encodes CASSSLTDTQCF. The rearrangement links TRBV27 to TRBJ2-3; D unclear. CDR3 length: 12 amino acids. CDR1 MNHEY and CDR2 SMNVEV come from the germline V gene (reference sequence).

Note on this clonotype: Because the CDR3 is missing its conserved closing phenylalanine or tryptophan, this is likely a read error. Because the CDR3's place on the DNA is in doubt, the DNA is left out and the CDR3 is given as listed by TCRdb. The chain joins TRBV20-1 to TRBJ2-5. Germline CDR1 and CDR2: DFQATT and SNEGSKA (reference sequence). The CDR3 region is 10 residues in length, termini included. The CDR3 reads CSARGETRYL.

This clonotype occurred a few times. The chain is built from TRBV7-9 and TRBJ1-3; D might be TRBD1 (5 bases). CDR3 length: 14 amino acids. Deletions cut 5 bases from V and 2 bases from J, with 10 bases between. Germline V gene data show CDR1 as SEHNR and CDR2 as FQNEAQ (reference sequence). The CDR3: CASSHGGTGNTIYF. Written as DNA, the CDR3 is TGTGCCAGCAGCCACGGGGGTACTGGAAACACCATATATTTT.

This clonotype was seen repeatedly, ten times or more. V gene TRBV5-1 combines with J gene TRBJ2-5; TRBD1 matches 9 bases. The CDR3 has 14 amino acids. Germline V gene lookup returns CDR1 SGHRS and CDR2 YFSETQ. J was trimmed by 5 bases and V by 7 bases; bases with no gene match: 9. For the CDR3, the DNA is TGCGCCAGCTCCCGACAGGGGGGGCAGGAGACCCAGTACTTC. Protein product: CASSRQGGQETQYF.

With regard to this clonotype: A read error may produce the germline difference seen at one junction end. The gene calls are TRBV7-7 and TRBJ2-5, with 7 bases matching TRBD2. Looked up from germline, CDR1 is SSHAT and CDR2 is FNYEAQ (reference sequence). The CDR3 length is 13 residues. CDR3 DNA sequence: TGTGCTAGCAGCCGGGAGGCTTTGGAGACCCAGTACTTC. Translating gives CASSREALETQYF.

This clonotype appeared many times. This chain uses TRBV7-8 with TRBJ2-1; no clear D gene. The germline V gene has CDR1 SGHVS and CDR2 FQNEAQ. This CDR3 contains 14 residues. The V gene lost 0 bases and the J gene lost 6 bases, with 9 bases spanning the gap. CDR3 sequence (DNA): TGTGCCAGCAGCTTAGCGGATAGAGGCAATGAGCAGTTCTTC. Residues: CASSLADRGNEQFF.

This clonotype was recorded many times. The chain carries TRBV7-9 and TRBJ2-7, with TRBD2 matching over 8 bases. With V trimmed by 0 bases and J by 6 bases, 10 bases remained unmatched. The germline gives CDR1 SEHNR, CDR2 FQNEAQ (reference sequence). The length of the CDR3 is 16 residues. The CDR3 reads CASSLAARLASGEQYF. The CDR3 coding sequence is TGTGCCAGCAGCTTAGCCGCTAGACTAGCGAGTGGCGAGCAGTACTTC.

Points on this clonotype: A much bigger clone sits one base away, suggesting this may be a read error. This chain uses TRBV4-1 with TRBJ1-5; a possible D gene is TRBD1 (5 bases). Trimming took 6 bases from V and 3 from J, leaving 12 bases between them. The CDR3 runs 14 residues. CDR1 MGHRA and CDR2 YSYEKL come from the germline V gene. The CDR3 DNA reads TGCGCCAGCAGTACAGGAGAAGACAATCAGCCCCAGCATTTT. Translating it yields CASSTGEDNQPQHF.

This clonotype has more than one count but fewer than ten. One base away lies a much larger clone, so this may be a sequencing read error. The V gene is TRBV11-2, the J gene TRBJ2-1, with 12 bases aligning to TRBD1. Per the germline V gene, CDR1 is SGHAT and CDR2 is FQNNGV. Trimming at V came to 8 bases and at J to 8 bases, leaving 10 bases not matched to a gene. The CDR3 is made up of 15 amino acids. The chain's CDR3 is CASGLRDRGHDEQFF. The CDR3 DNA sequence: TGTGCCAGCGGTCTCAGGGACAGGGGGCATGATGAGCAGTTCTTC. Filled out from reference TRBV11-2 and TRBJ2-1, the complete variable domain reads EAGVAQSPRYKIIEKRQSVAFWCNPISGHATLYWYQQILGQGPKLLIQFQNNGVVDDSQLPKDRFSAERLKGVDSTLKIQPAKLEDSAVYLCASGLRDRGHDEQFFGPGTRLTVL.

The table lists this clonotype with many counts. The rearrangement links TRBV29-1 to TRBJ2-7; TRBD2 aligns across 9 bases. J gave up 7 bases and V 0 bases, and 7 bases lay outside the gene matches. This CDR3 has 14 residues. Germline lookup yields CDR1 SQVTM and CDR2 ANQGSEA. The CDR3 coding sequence is TGCAGCGTTGAAGATGTAGCGGGAGCGCGAGAGCAGTACTTC. Translated: CSVEDVAGAREQYF.

In this sample, this clonotype turned up once. A much bigger clone sits one base away, suggesting this may be a read error. The chain recombines TRBV5-5 with TRBJ1-5, with TRBD1 matching 7 bases. Germline CDR1 and CDR2: SGHKS and YYEKEE (reference sequence). The CDR3 has 13 residues. Losses at the gene ends were 4 bases for V and 9 bases for J; bases not matched to a gene: 7. The CDR3 DNA is TGTGCCAGCAGCCGACAGGGTCAGGGGCCCCAGCATTTT. This sequence encodes CASSRQGQGPQHF.

With respect to this clonotype: It may be a read error: a sequence one base away is much more abundant. The chain recombines TRBV3-1 with TRBJ2-7, with TRBD1 matching 9 bases. V lost 2 bases and J lost 5; bases outside the gene matches: 7. The CDR3 spans 15 residues. Germline V gene lookup returns CDR1 LGHDT and CDR2 YNNKEL (reference sequence). DNA of the CDR3: TGTGCCAGCAGCCAACCCGGGACAGGGAACCACGAGCAGTACTTC. It specifies CASSQPGTGNHEQYF.

This clonotype came up many times. V usage is TRBV7-9 and J usage is TRBJ2-1, with a possible D match to TRBD2 (6 bases). Germline-derived CDR1 and CDR2 are SEHNR and FQNEAQ (reference sequence). This CDR3 has 16 amino acids. V lost 3 bases and J 4 bases, leaving 16 bases between the germline ends. CDR3 nucleotides: TGTGCCAGCAGCTTGTATGGGGGAGGAGGTTACAATGAGCAGTTCTTC. Its protein is CASSLYGGGGYNEQFF.

This clonotype was observed many times. This chain links TRBV2 with TRBJ2-5; D ambiguous. Trimming removed 7 bases at V and 0 bases at J, with 6 bases between. Germline V gene data show CDR1 as SNHLY and CDR2 as FYNNEI. The CDR3 runs 12 residues. CDR3 sequence: CASTAYQETQYF. In DNA, the CDR3 is TGTGCCAGCACCGCGTACCAAGAGACCCAGTACTTC.

In the case of this clonotype: A much larger clone lies one base from this, so it may be a read error. The gene calls are TRBV12-3 or TRBV12-4 and TRBJ2-5, with 7 bases that match TRBD2. The trim removed 4 bases at V and 4 bases at J, leaving 9 bases unmatched. This CDR3 comprises 15 residues. As DNA, the CDR3 is TGTGCCAGCAGTTCCAGGACTGGCGGGAGAGAGACCCAGTACTTC. This encodes CASSSRTGGRETQYF.

Of note for this clonotype: A read error may be the cause here, since a much bigger clone is one base away. This rearrangement joins TRBV28 to TRBJ2-7, with no clear D. Germline loops: CDR1 MDHEN, CDR2 SYDVKM. V gave up 9 bases and J gave up 8 bases, with 8 bases separating them. The CDR3 is 9 residues long. The CDR3, as DNA: TGTGCCAGACAGTACAAGCAGTACTTC. Translating it yields CARQYKQYF.